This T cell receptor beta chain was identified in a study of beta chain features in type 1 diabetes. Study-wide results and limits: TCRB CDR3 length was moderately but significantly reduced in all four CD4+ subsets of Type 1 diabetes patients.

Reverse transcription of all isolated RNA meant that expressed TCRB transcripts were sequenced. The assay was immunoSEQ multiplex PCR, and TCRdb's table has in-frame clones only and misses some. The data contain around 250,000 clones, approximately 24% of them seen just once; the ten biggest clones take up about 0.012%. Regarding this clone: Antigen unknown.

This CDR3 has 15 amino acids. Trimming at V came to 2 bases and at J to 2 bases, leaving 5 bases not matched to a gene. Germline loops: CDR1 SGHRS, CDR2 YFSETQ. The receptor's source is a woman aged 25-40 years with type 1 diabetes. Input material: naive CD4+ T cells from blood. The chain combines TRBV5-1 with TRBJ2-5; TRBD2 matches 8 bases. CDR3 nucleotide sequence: TGCGCCAGCAGCTTCCTAGCGGGCCTTCAAGAGACCCAGTACTTC. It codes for CASSFLAGLQETQYF. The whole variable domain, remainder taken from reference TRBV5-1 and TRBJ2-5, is KAGVTQTPRYLIKTRGQQVTLSCSPISGHRSVSWYQQTPGQGLQFLFEYFSETQRNKGNFPGRFSGRQFSNSRSEMNVSTLELGDSALYLCASSFLAGLQETQYFGPGTRLLVL.